This is a list of T cell receptor beta chains from one sample in a study of shared clonotypes between healthy human individuals. TCRdb keeps only in-frame clones here, not all; method: immunoSEQ multiplex PCR. The sample holds 2,500,000 or so clones, 93% seen once. Specimen: naive CD4+ T cells from PBMCs. Every receptor here comes from a man between 18 and 35 years old in good health. Some clones in this sample may be carry-over from other donors' samples. The CDR3 runs from the conserved cysteine through the conserved F or W. The order of the fields is clone size, J gene, CDR3 length, D gene, V gene, CDR3 protein, CDR3 DNA. D genes are given only for firm matches. Part of the rows lack a size; the others show once, few, many or a class for expanded clones.

clone_size: NA; j_call: TRBJ2-7; cdr3_length: 12; d_call: NA; v_call: TRBV6-1; cdr3_aa: CASNRISYEQYF; cdr3_nt: TGTGCCAGCAACCGAATCTCCTACGAGCAGTACTTC
clone_size: NA; j_call: TRBJ1-2; cdr3_length: 14; d_call: NA; v_call: TRBV5-4; cdr3_aa: CASSFPLGPAGYTF; cdr3_nt: TGTGCCAGCAGCTTCCCTTTGGGACCAGCTGGCTACACCTTC
clone_size: NA; j_call: TRBJ1-2; cdr3_length: 16; d_call: NA; v_call: TRBV5-5; cdr3_aa: CASSPALDRRFYGYTF; cdr3_nt: TGTGCCAGCAGCCCAGCCCTCGACAGGAGATTTTATGGCTACACCTTC
clone_size: NA; j_call: TRBJ2-4; cdr3_length: 13; d_call: NA; v_call: TRBV29-1; cdr3_aa: CSVAPGAKNIQYF; cdr3_nt: TGCAGCGTTGCACCTGGGGCCAAAAACATTCAGTACTTC
clone_size: NA; j_call: TRBJ2-2; cdr3_length: 14; d_call: NA; v_call: TRBV11-3; cdr3_aa: CASSLLPELGELFF; cdr3_nt: TGTGCCAGCAGCCTTTTGCCTGAGCTCGGGGAGCTGTTTTTT
clone_size: NA; j_call: TRBJ2-1; cdr3_length: 16; d_call: TRBD2; v_call: TRBV4-1; cdr3_aa: CASSQVTSGRAREQFF; cdr3_nt: TGCGCCAGCAGCCAAGTTACTAGCGGGAGGGCCCGGGAGCAGTTCTTC
clone_size: NA; j_call: TRBJ2-5; cdr3_length: 14; d_call: NA; v_call: TRBV9; cdr3_aa: CASSVNQGLETQYF; cdr3_nt: TGTGCCAGCAGCGTAAATCAGGGGTTAGAGACCCAGTACTTC
clone_size: NA; j_call: TRBJ2-1; cdr3_length: 15; d_call: TRBD2; v_call: TRBV12-5; cdr3_aa: CASGLLAGDYNEQFF; cdr3_nt: TGTGCTAGTGGTTTGTTAGCGGGAGACTACAATGAGCAGTTCTTC
clone_size: NA; j_call: TRBJ2-7; cdr3_length: 14; d_call: NA; v_call: TRBV19; cdr3_aa: CASSARDFLYEQYF; cdr3_nt: TGTGCCAGTAGTGCCAGGGACTTTCTCTACGAGCAGTACTTC
clone_size: NA; j_call: TRBJ1-1; cdr3_length: 10; d_call: NA; v_call: TRBV20-1; cdr3_aa: CSARGTEAFF; cdr3_nt: TGCAGTGCTAGAGGGACTGAGGCTTTCTTT
clone_size: NA; j_call: TRBJ1-1; cdr3_length: 15; d_call: NA; v_call: TRBV2; cdr3_aa: CASSEAGPVNTEAFF; cdr3_nt: TGTGCCAGCAGTGAAGCAGGACCGGTTAACACTGAAGCTTTCTTT
clone_size: NA; j_call: TRBJ2-7; cdr3_length: 14; d_call: TRBD1; v_call: TRBV5-6; cdr3_aa: CASSFSGTADEQYF; cdr3_nt: TGTGCCAGCAGCTTCTCCGGGACAGCCGACGAGCAGTACTTC
clone_size: few; j_call: TRBJ2-2; cdr3_length: 17; d_call: TRBD1; v_call: TRBV15; cdr3_aa: CATSGTGGYWAAGELFF; cdr3_nt: TGTGCCACCAGTGGGACAGGGGGCTATTGGGCCGCCGGGGAGCTGTTTTTT
clone_size: once; j_call: TRBJ2-1; cdr3_length: 13; d_call: NA; v_call: TRBV9; cdr3_aa: CASSVDLGSEQFF; cdr3_nt: TGTGCCAGCAGCGTAGATCTAGGAAGTGAGCAGTTCTTC
clone_size: NA; j_call: TRBJ2-2; cdr3_length: 14; d_call: NA; v_call: TRBV11-3; cdr3_aa: CASSLEVNSGELFF; cdr3_nt: TGTGCCAGCAGCTTGGAGGTTAATTCCGGGGAGCTGTTTTTT
clone_size: NA; j_call: TRBJ2-1; cdr3_length: 16; d_call: NA; v_call: TRBV7-8; cdr3_aa: CASSNHGQWGYNEQFF; cdr3_nt: TGTGCCAGCAGCAACCATGGACAGTGGGGCTACAATGAGCAGTTCTTC
clone_size: few; j_call: TRBJ2-2; cdr3_length: 16; d_call: NA; v_call: TRBV9; cdr3_aa: CASSRRKAGDTGELFF; cdr3_nt: TGTGCCAGCAGCCGACGGAAGGCAGGGGACACCGGGGAGCTGTTTTTT
clone_size: NA; j_call: TRBJ1-5; cdr3_length: 17; d_call: NA; v_call: TRBV11-2; cdr3_aa: CASSSHGGERIDQPQHF; cdr3_nt: TGTGCCAGCAGCTCGCACGGGGGAGAGAGGATTGATCAGCCCCAGCATTTT
clone_size: NA; j_call: TRBJ2-7; cdr3_length: 16; d_call: NA; v_call: TRBV11-2; cdr3_aa: CASSSLSGSPVGEQYF; cdr3_nt: TGTGCCAGCAGCTCACTTAGCGGCTCTCCGGTTGGCGAGCAGTACTTC
clone_size: NA; j_call: TRBJ1-5; cdr3_length: 13; d_call: TRBD1; v_call: TRBV4-1; cdr3_aa: CASSRDRNQPQHF; cdr3_nt: TGCGCCAGCAGCCGGGACAGAAATCAGCCCCAGCATTTT
clone_size: NA; j_call: TRBJ2-7; cdr3_length: 12; d_call: NA; v_call: TRBV9; cdr3_aa: CASSETGNEQYF; cdr3_nt: TGTGCCAGCAGCGAGACAGGAAACGAGCAGTACTTC
clone_size: NA; j_call: TRBJ1-1; cdr3_length: 11; d_call: NA; v_call: TRBV4-1; cdr3_aa: CASSQGGSAFF; cdr3_nt: TGCGCCAGCAGCCAGGGAGGGAGTGCTTTCTTT
clone_size: NA; j_call: TRBJ1-1; cdr3_length: 14; d_call: NA; v_call: TRBV27; cdr3_aa: CASSLDGTRTEAFF; cdr3_nt: TGTGCCAGCAGTTTAGACGGGACGAGGACTGAAGCTTTCTTT
clone_size: NA; j_call: TRBJ2-7; cdr3_length: 15; d_call: TRBD2; v_call: TRBV28; cdr3_aa: CASSFVAGGTYEQYF; cdr3_nt: TGTGCCAGCAGTTTCGTAGCGGGAGGTACCTACGAGCAGTACTTC
clone_size: NA; j_call: TRBJ2-7; cdr3_length: 13; d_call: TRBD2; v_call: TRBV5-1; cdr3_aa: CASSQSGGREQYF; cdr3_nt: TGCGCCAGCAGCCAAAGCGGGGGGCGCGAGCAGTACTTC
clone_size: NA; j_call: TRBJ2-1; cdr3_length: 15; d_call: NA; v_call: TRBV6-5; cdr3_aa: CASSYTTRAYNEQFF; cdr3_nt: TGTGCCAGCAGTTATACGACTAGAGCCTACAATGAGCAGTTCTTC
clone_size: NA; j_call: TRBJ1-2; cdr3_length: 14; d_call: TRBD1; v_call: TRBV6-1; cdr3_aa: CASSGTGRGYGYTF; cdr3_nt: TGTGCCAGCAGTGGGACAGGGCGAGGTTATGGCTACACCTTC
clone_size: NA; j_call: TRBJ2-7; cdr3_length: 14; d_call: NA; v_call: TRBV7-9; cdr3_aa: CASSPDRQTYEQYF; cdr3_nt: TGTGCCAGCAGCCCAGACAGGCAGACCTACGAGCAGTACTTC
clone_size: NA; j_call: TRBJ2-7; cdr3_length: 14; d_call: TRBD1; v_call: TRBV10-1; cdr3_aa: CASSPGQGSYEQYF; cdr3_nt: TGCGCCAGCAGCCCCGGACAGGGGTCCTACGAGCAGTACTTC
clone_size: NA; j_call: TRBJ1-6; cdr3_length: 16; d_call: TRBD1; v_call: TRBV5-4; cdr3_aa: CASSQSTGTGGSPLHF; cdr3_nt: TGTGCCAGCAGCCAATCTACCGGGACAGGGGGCTCACCCCTCCACTTT
clone_size: NA; j_call: TRBJ1-1; cdr3_length: 12; d_call: NA; v_call: TRBV14; cdr3_aa: CASCDWGIRAFF; cdr3_nt: TGTGCCAGCTGCGATTGGGGCATTCGAGCTTTCTTT
clone_size: NA; j_call: TRBJ2-5; cdr3_length: 14; d_call: NA; v_call: TRBV7-2; cdr3_aa: CASSLGGQQETQYF; cdr3_nt: TGTGCCAGCAGCTTAGGTGGGCAGCAAGAGACCCAGTACTTC
clone_size: NA; j_call: TRBJ2-7; cdr3_length: 17; d_call: NA; v_call: TRBV6-1; cdr3_aa: CASSEDLRDRVPYEQYF; cdr3_nt: TGTGCCAGCAGTGAAGATCTACGGGACCGGGTCCCCTACGAGCAGTACTTC
clone_size: NA; j_call: TRBJ2-5; cdr3_length: 13; d_call: TRBD1; v_call: TRBV10-3; cdr3_aa: CAISEIPQGAQYF; cdr3_nt: TGTGCCATCAGTGAGATACCCCAGGGGGCCCAGTACTTC
clone_size: NA; j_call: TRBJ2-7; cdr3_length: 15; d_call: TRBD2; v_call: TRBV5-5; cdr3_aa: CASSLLAGVAYEQYF; cdr3_nt: TGTGCCAGCAGCTTGCTAGCGGGAGTCGCCTACGAGCAGTACTTC
clone_size: NA; j_call: TRBJ1-2; cdr3_length: 13; d_call: NA; v_call: TRBV15; cdr3_aa: CATSRDRAYGYTF; cdr3_nt: TGTGCCACCAGCAGAGATCGGGCCTATGGCTACACCTTC
clone_size: once; j_call: TRBJ2-7; cdr3_length: 15; d_call: TRBD2; v_call: TRBV28; cdr3_aa: CASSLWTSGLDEQYF; cdr3_nt: TGTGCCAGCAGTTTATGGACTAGCGGGTTGGACGAGCAGTACTTC
clone_size: NA; j_call: TRBJ1-4; cdr3_length: 15; d_call: TRBD1; v_call: TRBV15; cdr3_aa: CATSRGGQINEKLFF; cdr3_nt: TGTGCCACCAGCAGAGGGGGACAGATTAATGAAAAACTGTTTTTT
clone_size: NA; j_call: TRBJ1-1; cdr3_length: 13; d_call: NA; v_call: TRBV5-1; cdr3_aa: CASSPMTVTEAFF; cdr3_nt: TGCGCCAGCAGCCCGATGACAGTGACTGAAGCTTTCTTT
clone_size: NA; j_call: TRBJ2-3; cdr3_length: 15; d_call: NA; v_call: TRBV5-6; cdr3_aa: CASSFSPTRADTQYF; cdr3_nt: TGTGCCAGCAGCTTTTCCCCCACCAGGGCCGATACGCAGTATTTT
clone_size: NA; j_call: TRBJ2-5; cdr3_length: 16; d_call: NA; v_call: TRBV14; cdr3_aa: CASSHLGIGRQETQYF; cdr3_nt: TGTGCCAGCAGCCACCTTGGAATCGGCAGGCAAGAGACCCAGTACTTC
clone_size: NA; j_call: TRBJ1-3; cdr3_length: 14; d_call: TRBD1; v_call: TRBV5-6; cdr3_aa: CASTGTGAGNTIYF; cdr3_nt: TGTGCCAGCACCGGGACAGGGGCTGGAAACACCATATATTTT
clone_size: NA; j_call: TRBJ1-1; cdr3_length: 16; d_call: NA; v_call: TRBV5-4; cdr3_aa: CASSPGHTVMNTEAFF; cdr3_nt: TGTGCCAGCAGCCCGGGACATACGGTCATGAACACTGAAGCTTTCTTT
clone_size: NA; j_call: TRBJ2-7; cdr3_length: 12; d_call: NA; v_call: TRBV4-3; cdr3_aa: CASSPPRQEQYF; cdr3_nt: TGCGCCAGCAGCCCTCCTCGGCAGGAGCAGTACTTC
clone_size: NA; j_call: TRBJ2-1; cdr3_length: 14; d_call: TRBD1; v_call: TRBV7-3; cdr3_aa: CASSPGQSVNEQFF; cdr3_nt: TGTGCCAGCAGCCCGGGACAGTCGGTCAATGAGCAGTTCTTC
clone_size: NA; j_call: TRBJ1-5; cdr3_length: 13; d_call: NA; v_call: TRBV27; cdr3_aa: CASSPAGIGPQHF; cdr3_nt: TGTGCCAGCAGCCCCGCCGGGATCGGGCCCCAGCATTTT
clone_size: few; j_call: TRBJ1-2; cdr3_length: 13; d_call: TRBD1; v_call: TRBV6-5; cdr3_aa: CASSRTGNYGYTF; cdr3_nt: TGTGCCAGCAGTAGGACAGGGAACTATGGCTACACCTTC
clone_size: NA; j_call: TRBJ2-1; cdr3_length: 16; d_call: TRBD2; v_call: TRBV18; cdr3_aa: CASSPQLAVSYNEQFF; cdr3_nt: TGTGCCAGCTCACCACAACTAGCGGTTTCCTACAATGAGCAGTTCTTC